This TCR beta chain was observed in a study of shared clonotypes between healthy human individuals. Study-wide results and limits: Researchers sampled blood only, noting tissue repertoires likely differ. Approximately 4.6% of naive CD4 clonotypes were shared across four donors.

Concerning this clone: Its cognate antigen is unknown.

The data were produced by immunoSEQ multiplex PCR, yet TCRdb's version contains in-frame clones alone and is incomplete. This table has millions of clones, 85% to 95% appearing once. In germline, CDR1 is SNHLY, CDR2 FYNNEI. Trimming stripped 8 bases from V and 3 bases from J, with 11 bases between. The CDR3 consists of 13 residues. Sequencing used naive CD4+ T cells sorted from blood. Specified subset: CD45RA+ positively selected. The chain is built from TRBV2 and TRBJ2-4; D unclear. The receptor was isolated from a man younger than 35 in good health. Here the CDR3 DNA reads TGTGCCAGCGTCAGAAGTTACAAAAACATTCAGTACTTC. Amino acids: CASVRSYKNIQYF.